A single sample gave rise to the 3 T cell receptor beta chains below, sequenced in a study of blood T cell repertoires in COVID-19. TCRdb keeps only in-frame clones here, not all; method: immunoSEQ multiplex PCR. Of about 160,000 clones in the sample, roughly 79% were seen once. The sequencing sample was made of peripheral blood. The receptor set was obtained from a woman of 80 years or more with acute or convalescent COVID-19.

CDR3: CASRPGQGTTTNSPLHF. CDR3 nucleotides: TGCGCCAGCAGACCAGGACAGGGAACCACCACTAATTCACCCCTCCACTTT. V gene TRBV10-1 combines with J gene TRBJ1-6; 8 bases agree with TRBD1. CDR1 is WNHNN and CDR2 is SYGVQD in the germline V gene (reference sequence). This CDR3 region has 17 residues. Trimming cost V 6 bases and J 6 bases; bases outside gene matches: 13.

J is TRBJ2-7 and V is TRBV30; 7 bases fit TRBD1. Germline V gene sequence: CDR1 GTSNPN, CDR2 SVGIG (reference sequence). Trimming removed 6 bases from V and 3 bases from J; junction bases left unmatched: 14. This CDR3 is 15 amino acids long. The CDR3 reads CACFSGTASLYEQYF. The CDR3 DNA reads TGTGCCTGCTTCTCCGGGACAGCTTCTCTCTACGAGCAGTACTTC.

The chain has TRBV6-5 and TRBJ1-1, with 8 bases aligning to TRBD1. V shed 4 bases and J 3 bases; nucleotides not matched to a gene: 4. The CDR3 spans 14 residues. Germline-derived CDR1 and CDR2 are MNHEY and SVGAGI. In DNA form, the CDR3 reads TGTGCCAGCAGTTCACAGGGGGAGGACACTGAAGCTTTCTTT. This translates into CASSSQGEDTEAFF.